The rows below give T cell receptor beta chains drawn from one sample of a study of human T cells and chemical hapten exposure. One entry per CDR3 protein results from TCRdb running MiXCR on the RACE reads. The sample holds some 330,000 distinct CDR3 sequences, 5% to 6.5% seen once. Sequences were derived from whole blood, sampled in connection with sensitization to the hapten diphenylcyclopropenone (DPC). These receptors were obtained from a woman aged 18-29 years with alopecia areata. Some clones in this sample may be carry-over from other donors' samples. Both conserved end residues are part of each CDR3. The order of the fields is clone size, D gene, V gene, J gene, CDR3 DNA, CDR3 protein. D genes are given only for firm matches. Clone size is given for some rows only: seen once, a few or many times, or a class if the clone is expanded.

few	NA	TRBV20-1	TRBJ2-6	TGCAGTGCTAGTACTCGGGGCGGGACTTCTGGGGCCAACGTCCTGACTTTC	CSASTRGGTSGANVLTF
few	NA	TRBV6-1	TRBJ1-1	TGTGCCAGCACCTACCTGCCCCCCCAGGGTCTAGACGGGAAAATTCAAGCTTTCTTT	CASTYLPPQGLDGKIQAFF
many	TRBD2	TRBV6-6	TRBJ2-3	TGTGCCAGCAGAGGGACTAGCGGGGGTAGCACAGATACGCAGTATTTT	CASRGTSGGSTDTQYF
many	TRBD1	TRBV12-3/TRBV12-4	TRBJ1-5	TGTGCCAGCAGTTTATGGGACAGAGATCAGCCCCAGCATTTT	CASSLWDRDQPQHF
many	TRBD1	TRBV2	TRBJ1-5	TGTGCCAGCAGCTGGACAGGGGAGCGTCAGCCCCAGCATTTT	CASSWTGERQPQHF
few	NA	TRBV29-1	TRBJ1-2	TGCAGCGTCGTCAGGGGAGACTATGGCTACACCTTC	CSVVRGDYGYTF
NA	TRBD1	TRBV7-9	TRBJ2-5	TGTGCCAGCAGCCTAACAGGGGGCAAGATTCGCGAGACCCAGTACTTC	CASSLTGGKIRETQYF
few	NA	TRBV29-1	TRBJ1-2	TGCAGTAGCTTGGACTATGGCTACACCTTC	CSSLDYGYTF
few	NA	TRBV7-9	TRBJ1-5	TGTGCCAGCAGCTCGACAGGCGGTATGAATCAGCCCCAGCATTTT	CASSSTGGMNQPQHF
few	NA	TRBV18	TRBJ2-7	TGTGCCAGCTCACCCGGGGACTCCGTCGACTACGAGCAGTACTTC	CASSPGDSVDYEQYF
NA	TRBD2	TRBV28	TRBJ2-5	TGTGCCAGCAGCTCTAGCGGGGGGGCACCAGAGACCCAGTACTTC	CASSSSGGAPETQYF
NA	NA	TRBV25-1	TRBJ1-2	TGTGCCAGCAGTGAATATATCACAGGAACTTATGGCTACACCTTC	CASSEYITGTYGYTF
NA	NA	TRBV5-6	TRBJ2-1	TGTGCCAGCAGCTTGGGGGGCGTACGGAATGAGCAGTTCTTC	CASSLGGVRNEQFF
NA	TRBD2	TRBV3-1	TRBJ2-4	TGTGCCAGCAGCCAAGATCTTGTTAGCGGGGCTAAAAACATTCAGTACTTC	CASSQDLVSGAKNIQYF
many	NA	TRBV5-1	TRBJ2-7	TGCGCCAGCAGCTTGGAGCCAGCCGGAACCTACGAGCAGTACTTC	CASSLEPAGTYEQYF
few	NA	TRBV27	TRBJ2-7	TGTGCCAGCAGTTTACACAGAGACGCTGGCTACGAGCAGTACTTC	CASSLHRDAGYEQYF
NA	TRBD1	TRBV2	TRBJ1-2	TGTGCCAGCAGTGATGCACAGGGGGCGCAGAAAGGGGACGATGGCTACACCTTC	CASSDAQGAQKGDDGYTF
NA	NA	TRBV4-2	TRBJ2-3	TGTGCCAGCAGCCAGGAAAAGGGGGGCGCAGATACGCAGTATTTT	CASSQEKGGADTQYF
many	NA	TRBV28	TRBJ1-4	TGTGCCAGCGGACCCGCAACTAATGAAAAACTGTTTTTT	CASGPATNEKLFF
many	NA	TRBV7-2	TRBJ1-2	TGTGCCAGCAGCTTGAAGTCTCAGGAAAAGAATGGCTACACCTTC	CASSLKSQEKNGYTF
few	NA	TRBV4-3	TRBJ2-3	TGCGCCAGCAGCCAAGATGTGGGGCCCCGGTGGAGCACAGATACGCAGTATTTT	CASSQDVGPRWSTDTQYF
many	NA	TRBV3-1	TRBJ2-7	TGTGCCAGCAGCCAAGGGCAGGGGGGCTCCTACGAGCAGTACTTC	CASSQGQGGSYEQYF
many	NA	TRBV7-9	TRBJ1-2	TGTGCCAGCAGTCTTACCGAGGGGCAGGGCGTCTATGGCTACACCTTC	CASSLTEGQGVYGYTF
many	NA	TRBV24-1	TRBJ1-5	TGTGCCACCAGTACCGGGGAGGTTCAGCCCCAGCATTTT	CATSTGEVQPQHF
many	NA	TRBV9	TRBJ2-3	TGTGCCAGCAGTCCGAATGATGGACAGTACTCCGCAGATACGCAGTATTTT	CASSPNDGQYSADTQYF
NA	TRBD2	TRBV3-1	TRBJ2-3	TGTGCCAGCAGCCAAAGCGGTCTAGCGGGGCCAGATACGCAGTATTTT	CASSQSGLAGPDTQYF
few	NA	TRBV6-1	TRBJ2-4	TGTGCCAGCAGTGCCCTAAACATTCAGTACTTC	CASSALNIQYF
NA	NA	TRBV5-6	TRBJ2-6	TGTGCCAGCAGCTTCGATCGGTCTGGGGCCAACGTCCTGACTTTC	CASSFDRSGANVLTF
many	TRBD2	TRBV4-2	TRBJ2-3	TGTGCCAGCAGCCGGACCGCGGGGGGGCGGGGAGATACGCAGTATTTT	CASSRTAGGRGDTQYF
NA	NA	TRBV6-6	TRBJ1-5	TGTGCCAGCAGTTCGGAGAGGGGGGTTCAGCCCCAGCATTTT	CASSSERGVQPQHF